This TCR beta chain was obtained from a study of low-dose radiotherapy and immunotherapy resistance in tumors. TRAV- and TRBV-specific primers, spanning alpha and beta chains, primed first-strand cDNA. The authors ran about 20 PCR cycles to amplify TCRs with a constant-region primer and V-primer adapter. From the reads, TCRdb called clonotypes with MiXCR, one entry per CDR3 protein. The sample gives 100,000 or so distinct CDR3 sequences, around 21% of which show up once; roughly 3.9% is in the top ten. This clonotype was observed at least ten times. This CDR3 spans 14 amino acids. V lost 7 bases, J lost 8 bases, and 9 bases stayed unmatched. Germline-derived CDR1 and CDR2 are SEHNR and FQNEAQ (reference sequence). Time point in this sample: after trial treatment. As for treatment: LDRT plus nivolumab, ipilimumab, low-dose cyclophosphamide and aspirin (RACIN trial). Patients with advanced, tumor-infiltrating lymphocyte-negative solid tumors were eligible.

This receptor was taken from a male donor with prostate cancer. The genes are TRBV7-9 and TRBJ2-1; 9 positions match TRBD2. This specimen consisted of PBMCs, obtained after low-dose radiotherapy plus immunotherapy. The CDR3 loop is CASTRSGGADEQFF. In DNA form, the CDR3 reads TGTGCCAGCACCCGTAGCGGGGGAGCCGATGAGCAGTTCTTC.